There are a few counts of the clone carrying this T cell receptor (beta chain). V dropped 6 bases and J dropped 3; count of bases not matched to a gene: 5. The CDR3 loop spans 15 amino acids. Germline lookup yields CDR1 MNHEY and CDR2 SVGAGI. The data were obtained in a study of blood T cell repertoires in COVID-19. Study as a whole: Samples representing acute and convalescent COVID-19 were sourced from the United States, Italy and Spain. In each case, the material was cDNA or gDNA derived from T cells, B-cell-depleted T cells, or PBMCs.

In the study's own analysis: Amplifying reference gene primers gave estimates of nucleated cell counts. The assay was immunoSEQ multiplex PCR, and TCRdb's table has in-frame clones only and misses some. From that table come the V and J calls and clone size; the DNA was used to work out D and trimming. This sample has fewer than 100,000 clones, with 88% found just once. The chain has TRBV6-5 and TRBJ1-1; 12 positions agree with TRBD1. The source material was peripheral blood. The TCR comes from a human donor in a cohort sampled during active COVID-19. This CDR3 reads CASRGQGAGDTEAFF. CDR3 DNA: TGTGCCAGCAGGGGACAGGGGGCCGGCGACACTGAAGCTTTCTTT.